One sample yielded the 25 T cell receptor beta chains listed below, sequenced in a study of T cells in Graves' hyperthyroidism and ophthalmopathy. RNA transcripts served as the template for amplifying TCR beta CDR3 regions. During a first-round RT-PCR of the TCR CDR3, the HTBI primer set was used. Each CDR3 protein is one row after TCRdb ran MiXCR on the multiplex PCR reads. The sample has approximately 300,000 distinct CDR3 sequences, approximately 17% seen once. Sequencing was carried out using blood. Receptor source: a woman aged 60-70 years with Graves' ophthalmopathy.

V and J are TRBV4-1 and TRBJ2-7; D is unresolved. The V end was cut by 1 base, the J end by 0 bases, with 16 bases between. The V gene's germline CDR1 is MGHRA and CDR2 YSYEKL. There are 17 residues in the CDR3. This CDR3 is CASSQGERRRSSYEQYF. CDR3 coding DNA: TGCGCCAGCAGCCAAGGAGAAAGACGAAGGAGCTCCTACGAGCAGTACTTC.

This clonotype was found many times. The V and J genes are TRBV2 and TRBJ2-7, with D perhaps being TRBD1 or TRBD2 (6 bases each). Per germline, CDR1 SNHLY and CDR2 FYNNEI. V was cut by 4 bases and J by 7 bases, with 20 bases left in between. The CDR3 contains 15 residues. The CDR3 here is CASSASASQGREQYF. In nucleotides, the CDR3 is TGTGCCAGCAGTGCATCGGCCTCTCAGGGGAGGGAGCAGTACTTC.

This clonotype was seen ten or more times. This rearrangement joins TRBV20-1 to TRBJ2-7; D is perhaps TRBD1 or TRBD2 (5 bases each). Germline V CDR1 and CDR2: DFQATT, SNEGSKA (reference sequence). With 3 bases removed from V and 4 bases from J, the gap between germline ends came to 13 bases. There are 13 residues in the CDR3. In DNA, the CDR3 is TGCAGTGCTAGGGGGGTACGGGATTACGAGCAGTACTTC. Amino acids: CSARGVRDYEQYF.

Of note for this clonotype: At one end the junction does not follow the germline gene, possibly because of a read error. J is TRBJ1-1 and V is TRBV25-1, with no clear D. The CDR3 totals 14 residues. CDR1 is MGHDK and CDR2 is SYGVNS in the germline V gene. The CDR3 coding sequence is TGTGCCAGCAGTGACCCCACACCGAACGCTGAAGCTTTCTTT. It specifies CASSDPTPNAEAFF.

This clonotype was picked up a small number of times. The chain is built from TRBV10-3 and TRBJ2-1, with 8 bases lining up with TRBD2. Per germline, CDR1 ENHRY and CDR2 SYGVKD. The CDR3 contains 12 residues. V lost 9 bases to trimming and J lost 8 bases; unmatched junction nucleotides: 6. The DNA of the CDR3 is TGTGCCATACGGGAGGGCCCCTATGAGCAGTTCTTC. Translation: CAIREGPYEQFF.

On this clonotype itself: A much larger clone sits a single nucleotide away, making a read error possible. V is TRBV9 and J is TRBJ2-3; D is possibly TRBD2 (6 bases). Germline lookup yields CDR1 SGDLS and CDR2 YYNGEE. The CDR3 has 16 amino acids. Trimming removed 0 bases at V and 1 base at J, with 12 bases between. The CDR3 sequence is CASSVGGGRGTDTQYF. The CDR3 nucleotides are TGTGCCAGCAGCGTAGGGGGAGGAAGGGGCACAGATACGCAGTATTTT.

The chain carries TRBV6-9 and TRBJ2-5; D is undetermined. This CDR3 contains 15 residues. Germline V lookup: CDR1 MNHGY, CDR2 SVAAGI. V was trimmed by 3 bases and J by 10 bases, leaving 21 bases between them. Here the CDR3 reads CASSYPPIKIWSQYF. DNA of the CDR3: TGTGCCAGCAGTTACCCCCCAATAAAGATCTGGAGCCAGTACTTC.

This sequence joins TRBV9 and TRBJ2-2, with D possibly matching TRBD1 (6 bases). With 0 bases removed from V and 1 base from J, the gap between germline ends came to 10 bases. There are 16 residues in the CDR3. Germline V gene sequence: CDR1 SGDLS, CDR2 YYNGEE. The CDR3 sequence: CASSVGGHMNTGELFF. The CDR3 DNA sequence: TGTGCCAGCAGCGTAGGGGGACACATGAACACCGGGGAGCTGTTTTTT.

The V call is TRBV25-1, the J call TRBJ2-4; weak D call: TRBD1 (6 bases). Germline V lookup: CDR1 MGHDK, CDR2 SYGVNS. This CDR3 comprises 15 residues. Trimming shortened V by 1 base and J by 2 bases, and 9 bases separated the two germline ends. CDR3 bases: TGTGCCAGCAGTGAATTGGGGACAACCAAAAACATTCAGTACTTC. This encodes CASSELGTTKNIQYF. The variable domain in full, completed from reference TRBV25-1 and TRBJ2-4, reads EADIYQTPRYLVIGTGKKITLECSQTMGHDKMYWYQQDPGMELHLIHYSYGVNSTEKGDLSSESTVSRIRTEHFPLTLESARPSHTSQYLCASSELGTTKNIQYFGAGTRLSVL.

This sequence joins TRBV4-2 and TRBJ1-5, with no clear D. This CDR3 comprises 15 residues. Between the trimmed V and J ends, which lost 0 bases and 5 bases, there was a span of 11 bases. In germline, CDR1 is LGHNA, CDR2 YNFKEQ. The chain's CDR3 is CASSQDRSNYQPQHF. The CDR3 DNA follows: TGTGCCAGCAGCCAAGATCGGTCAAATTATCAGCCCCAGCATTTT.

The chain employs TRBV15 and TRBJ2-1; D is uncertain. From germline, CDR1 is LNHNV and CDR2 YYDKDF (reference sequence). The CDR3 length is 13 residues. Trimming stripped 0 bases from V and 5 bases from J, with 5 bases between. DNA of the CDR3: TGTGCCACCAGCAGAGAGTGGGACAATGAGCAGTTCTTC. This sequence encodes CATSREWDNEQFF.

The genes are TRBV6-1 and TRBJ1-5; the D gene is possibly TRBD1 (5 bases). The CDR3 consists of 13 residues. The V end lost 8 bases, the J end lost 7 bases, and 15 bases lay between the germline ends. CDR1 is MNHNS, CDR2 SASEGT, per germline. The CDR3 is CASGRELEQPQHF. The CDR3, as DNA: TGTGCCAGCGGCAGGGAATTAGAGCAGCCCCAGCATTTT.

This clonotype came up many times. The chain combines TRBV2 with TRBJ1-5; 7 bases fit TRBD1. CDR1 SNHLY and CDR2 FYNNEI come from the germline V gene. The CDR3 is made up of 15 amino acids. J lost 0 bases, V lost 3 bases, and 2 bases had no gene match. The CDR3 DNA reads as TGTGCCAGCAGTGAGGGACAGTATAGCAATCAGCCCCAGCATTTT. Its translation: CASSEGQYSNQPQHF. The whole variable domain, remainder taken from reference TRBV2 and TRBJ1-5, is EPEVTQTPSHQVTQMGQEVILRCVPISNHLYFYWYRQILGQKVEFLVSFYNNEISEKSEIFDDQFSVERPDGSNFTLKIRSTKLEDSAMYFCASSEGQYSNQPQHFGDGTRLSIL.

At least ten counts were recorded for this clonotype. The rearrangement uses TRBV9 and TRBJ1-2; D possibly corresponds to TRBD1 (5 bases). The germline gives CDR1 SGDLS, CDR2 YYNGEE. V shed 3 bases and J shed 2 bases, with 14 bases lying between them. The CDR3 has 15 amino acids. CDR3 coding DNA: TGTGCCAGCAGCGGCCAGGGACGGAGGAACTATGGCTACACCTTC. Translation gives CASSGQGRRNYGYTF.

This clonotype was observed at least ten times. This chain links TRBV20-1 with TRBJ1-5, with no clear D. The CDR3 totals 13 residues. V was trimmed by 0 bases and J by 4 bases, leaving 7 bases between them. Germline values: CDR1 DFQATT, CDR2 SNEGSKA (reference sequence). The DNA for the CDR3 is TGCAGTGCTAGAGATCGGGCGAATCAGCCCCAGCATTTT. Translating it yields CSARDRANQPQHF.

J is TRBJ1-5 and V is TRBV5-8; 9 positions match TRBD1. With V trimmed by 5 bases and J by 3 bases, 3 bases remained unmatched. The CDR3 totals 14 residues. Germline V gene lookup returns CDR1 SGHTS and CDR2 YDEGEE. The DNA of the CDR3 is TGTGCCAGCAGGAAACAGGGGGCCAATCAGCCCCAGCATTTT. It specifies CASRKQGANQPQHF.

The sample holds many counts of this clonotype. V is TRBV7-9 and J is TRBJ2-7, with D tentatively TRBD1 or TRBD2 (5 bases each). Germline lookup yields CDR1 SEHNR and CDR2 FQNEAQ (reference sequence). V lost 6 bases, J lost 4 bases, and 10 bases lay in between. The CDR3 runs 12 residues. For the CDR3, the DNA is TGTGCCAGCAGTTTGGGGACGTACGAGCAGTACTTC. Translated, it gives CASSLGTYEQYF.

This clonotype was seen repeatedly, ten times or more. CDR3 nucleotide sequence: TGCAGTGCTAGAGATCACCCGGGAACCGGAGCCAAAAACATTCAGTACTTC. Encoded protein: CSARDHPGTGAKNIQYF. The chain couples TRBV20-1 to TRBJ2-4; TRBD2 is a possible D gene (5 bases). Germline lookup yields CDR1 DFQATT and CDR2 SNEGSKA (reference sequence). Trimming cost V 0 bases and J 0 bases, with 15 bases left between them. The CDR3 has 17 amino acids.

Comment on this clonotype: The junction shows a germline mismatch at one end, possibly a read error. V gene TRBV12-3 or TRBV12-4 combines with J gene TRBJ2-5; D not certain. The CDR3 covers 15 residues. Written as DNA, the CDR3 is TGTGCCAGCAGTTTAGGCAGAATCAGTGAAGAGACTCAGTACTTC. It yields the protein CASSLGRISEETQYF.

The V gene is TRBV7-2, the J gene TRBJ1-4, with D uncertain. The CDR3 covers 15 residues. Germline CDR1 and CDR2: SGHTA and FQGNSA. The V end lost 1 base, the J end lost 5 bases, and 11 bases lay between the germline ends. The CDR3 nucleotides are TGTGCCAGCAGCTTAGATGGACCTTTGAATGAAAAACTGTTTTTT. Translating gives CASSLDGPLNEKLFF.

The V and J genes are TRBV20-1 and TRBJ2-5; 11 positions match TRBD2. V shed 5 bases and J 3 bases; nucleotides not matched to a gene: 2. Per germline, CDR1 DFQATT and CDR2 SNEGSKA (reference sequence). CDR3 length: 13 residues. CDR3 residues: CSAGGLAEETQYF. Written as DNA, the CDR3 is TGCAGTGCTGGGGGACTAGCGGAAGAGACCCAGTACTTC.

Ten or more counts support this clonotype. This chain connects TRBV5-8 to TRBJ2-3; D unclear. The CDR3 is made up of 15 amino acids. The germline V gene encodes CDR1 SGHTS and CDR2 YDEGEE. V gave up 5 bases and J gave up 3 bases, with 16 bases separating them. This CDR3 is CASRQVWAATDTQYF. The CDR3 region has the DNA TGTGCCAGCAGGCAGGTTTGGGCGGCGACAGATACGCAGTATTTT.

As to this clonotype: A much larger clone sits a single nucleotide away, making a read error possible. The chain joins TRBV5-5 to TRBJ2-7; D remains ambiguous. CDR3 length equals 15 residues. Germline CDR1 is SGHKS and CDR2 is YYEKEE (reference sequence). For the CDR3, the DNA is TGTGCCAGCAGCTTGGTTCCCTCACCTTCCTACGAGCAGTGCTTC. The encoded protein is CASSLVPSPSYEQCF.

This clonotype has ten or more counts. V is TRBV5-8 and J is TRBJ2-3; 8 bases are shared with TRBD1. J lost 0 bases, V lost 4 bases, and 13 bases had no gene match. The CDR3 totals 18 residues. Germline V gene lookup returns CDR1 SGHTS and CDR2 YDEGEE. This CDR3 reads CASSRLIGGDRSTDTQYF. The DNA for the CDR3 is TGTGCCAGCAGCAGACTAATTGGAGGGGACAGGAGCACAGATACGCAGTATTTT.

Notes on this clonotype: This sequence may be a read error, since a much larger clone differs from it by one base. The J gene is TRBJ2-1, the V gene TRBV6-1, with TRBD2 as a possible D gene (5 bases). Germline V gene sequence: CDR1 MNHNS, CDR2 SASEGT. V lost 6 bases and J 10 bases, leaving 19 bases between the germline ends. This CDR3 spans 14 amino acids. This CDR3 is CASRPRSGNYEQFF. The CDR3 bases are TGTGCCAGCAGACCCCGATCGGGGAACTACGAGCAGTTCTTC.